This T cell receptor beta chain appears in the sequencing data of a study of blood T cell repertoires in COVID-19. Overall study context: Samples of COVID-19 (acute and convalescent) were obtained from the United States, Italy and Spain. PBMCs, B-cell-depleted T cells, or T cells were the source of the cDNA or gDNA that made up the material.

This clone was seen a single time. How the authors handled the data: It was from reference gene primer amplification that nucleated cell counts were estimated. Assay used: immunoSEQ multiplex PCR; TCRdb lists only in-frame clones, some missing. V and J calls and clone size are as listed in that table; D and trimming were resolved from the DNA. Of fewer than 200,000 clones in the sample, around 87% were seen once. This TCR derives from a man in his forties or fifties with active or convalescent COVID-19. What was sequenced was peripheral blood.

The chain's CDR3 is CAWSGSGAGNTIYF. For the CDR3, the DNA is TGTGCCTGGAGTGGGTCAGGGGCTGGAAACACCATATATTTT. V and J are TRBV30 and TRBJ1-3, with TRBD1 as a possible D gene (6 bases). The germline CDR1 and CDR2 sequences are GTSNPN and SVGIG (reference sequence). This CDR3 has 14 residues. Trimming removed 1 base at V and 2 bases at J, with 9 bases between.